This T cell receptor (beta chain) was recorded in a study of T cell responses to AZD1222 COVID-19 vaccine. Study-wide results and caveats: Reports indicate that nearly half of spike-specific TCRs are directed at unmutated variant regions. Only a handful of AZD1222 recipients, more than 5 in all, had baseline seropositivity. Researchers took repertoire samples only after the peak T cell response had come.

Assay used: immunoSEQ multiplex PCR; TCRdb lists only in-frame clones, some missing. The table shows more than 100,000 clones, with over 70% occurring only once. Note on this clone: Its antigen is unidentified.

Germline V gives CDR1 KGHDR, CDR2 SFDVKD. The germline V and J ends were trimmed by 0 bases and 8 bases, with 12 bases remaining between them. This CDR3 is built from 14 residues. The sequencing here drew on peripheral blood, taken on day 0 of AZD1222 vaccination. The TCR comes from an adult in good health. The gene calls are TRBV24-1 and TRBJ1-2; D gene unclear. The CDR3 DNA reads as TGTGCCACCAGTGATTTGTACGGTGCTAGAGGCTACACCTTC. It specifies CATSDLYGARGYTF.